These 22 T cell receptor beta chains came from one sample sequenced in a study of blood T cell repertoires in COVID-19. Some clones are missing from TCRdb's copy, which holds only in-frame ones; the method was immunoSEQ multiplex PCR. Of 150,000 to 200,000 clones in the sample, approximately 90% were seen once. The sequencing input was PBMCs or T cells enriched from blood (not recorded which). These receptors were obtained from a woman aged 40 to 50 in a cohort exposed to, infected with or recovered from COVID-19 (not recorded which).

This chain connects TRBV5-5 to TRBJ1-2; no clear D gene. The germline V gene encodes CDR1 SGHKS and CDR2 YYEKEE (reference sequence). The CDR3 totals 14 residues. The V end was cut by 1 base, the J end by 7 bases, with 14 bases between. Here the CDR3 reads CASSLLREHSGYTF. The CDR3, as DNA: TGTGCCAGCAGCTTGCTACGGGAACACAGTGGCTACACCTTC. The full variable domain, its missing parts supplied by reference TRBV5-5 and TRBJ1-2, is DAGVTQSPTHLIKTRGQQVTLRCSPISGHKSVSWYQQVLGQGPQFIFQYYEKEERGRGNFPDRFSARQFPNYSSELNVNALLLGDSALYLCASSLLREHSGYTFGSGTRLTVV.

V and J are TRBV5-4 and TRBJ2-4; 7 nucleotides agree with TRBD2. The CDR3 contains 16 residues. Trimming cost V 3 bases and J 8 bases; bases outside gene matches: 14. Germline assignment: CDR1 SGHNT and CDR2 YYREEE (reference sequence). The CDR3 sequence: CASSSPSEQGGYIQYF. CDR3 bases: TGTGCCAGCAGCTCCCCTTCTGAGCAGGGAGGGTACATTCAGTACTTC.

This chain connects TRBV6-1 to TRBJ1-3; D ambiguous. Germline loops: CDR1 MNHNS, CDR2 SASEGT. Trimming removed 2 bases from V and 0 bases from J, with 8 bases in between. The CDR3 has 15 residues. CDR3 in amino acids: CASSEKPSSGNTIYF. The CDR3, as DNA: TGTGCCAGCAGTGAAAAGCCTAGCTCTGGAAACACCATATATTTT.

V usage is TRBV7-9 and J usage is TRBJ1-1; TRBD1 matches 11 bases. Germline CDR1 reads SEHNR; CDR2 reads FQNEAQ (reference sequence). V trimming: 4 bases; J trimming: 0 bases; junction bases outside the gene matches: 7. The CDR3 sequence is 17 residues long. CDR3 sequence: CASSSPGTGGMNTEAFF. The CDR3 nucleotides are TGTGCCAGCAGCTCCCCCGGGACAGGGGGTATGAACACTGAAGCTTTCTTT.

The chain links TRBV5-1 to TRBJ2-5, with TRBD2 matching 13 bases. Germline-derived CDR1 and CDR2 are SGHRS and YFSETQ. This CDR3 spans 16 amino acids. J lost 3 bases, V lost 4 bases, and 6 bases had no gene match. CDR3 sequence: CASSPGGTSGEETQYF. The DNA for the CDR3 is TGCGCCAGCAGCCCGGGGGGGACTAGCGGGGAAGAGACCCAGTACTTC.

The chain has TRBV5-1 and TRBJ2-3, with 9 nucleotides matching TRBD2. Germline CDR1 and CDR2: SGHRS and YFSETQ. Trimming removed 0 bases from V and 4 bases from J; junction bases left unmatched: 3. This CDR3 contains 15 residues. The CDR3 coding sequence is TGCGCCAGCAGCTTGGGTAGCGGGAGCCCAGATACGCAGTATTTT. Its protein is CASSLGSGSPDTQYF.

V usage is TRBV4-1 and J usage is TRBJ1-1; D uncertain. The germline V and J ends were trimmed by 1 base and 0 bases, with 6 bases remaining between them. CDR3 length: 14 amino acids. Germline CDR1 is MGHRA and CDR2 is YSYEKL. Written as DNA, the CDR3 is TGCGCCAGCAGCCAAGGTGAGGTGAACACTGAAGCTTTCTTT. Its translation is CASSQGEVNTEAFF.

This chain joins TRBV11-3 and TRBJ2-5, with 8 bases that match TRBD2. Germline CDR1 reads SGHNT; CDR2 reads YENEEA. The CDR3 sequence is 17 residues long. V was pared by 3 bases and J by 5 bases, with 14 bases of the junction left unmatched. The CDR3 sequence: CASSLSQQREILETQYF. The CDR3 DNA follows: TGTGCCAGCAGCTTGTCCCAGCAGCGGGAGATCTTGGAGACCCAGTACTTC.

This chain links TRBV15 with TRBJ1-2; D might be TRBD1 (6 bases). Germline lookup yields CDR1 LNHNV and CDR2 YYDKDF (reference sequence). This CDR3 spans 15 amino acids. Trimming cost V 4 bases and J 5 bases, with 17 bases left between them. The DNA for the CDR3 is TGTGCCACCAGCAAAAAAGGGGTGCAGGGGTATGGCTACACCTTC. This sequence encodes CATSKKGVQGYGYTF. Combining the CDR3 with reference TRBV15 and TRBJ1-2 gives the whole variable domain DAMVIQNPRYQVTQFGKPVTLSCSQTLNHNVMYWYQQKSSQAPKLLFHYYDKDFNNEADTPDNFQSRRPNTSFCFLDIRSPGLGDTAMYLCATSKKGVQGYGYTFGSGTRLTVV.

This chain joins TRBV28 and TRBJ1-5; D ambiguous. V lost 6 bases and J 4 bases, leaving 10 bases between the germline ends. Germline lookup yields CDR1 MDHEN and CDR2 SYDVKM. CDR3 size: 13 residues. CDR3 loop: CASSPTPNQPQHF. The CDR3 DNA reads TGTGCCAGCAGCCCGACACCAAATCAGCCCCAGCATTTT.

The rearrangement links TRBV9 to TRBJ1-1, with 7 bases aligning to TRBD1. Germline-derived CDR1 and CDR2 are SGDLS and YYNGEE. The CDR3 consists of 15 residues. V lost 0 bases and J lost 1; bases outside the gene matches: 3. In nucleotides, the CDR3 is TGTGCCAGCAGCGTAGATCGGACAGGGAACACTGAAGCTTTCTTT. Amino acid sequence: CASSVDRTGNTEAFF.

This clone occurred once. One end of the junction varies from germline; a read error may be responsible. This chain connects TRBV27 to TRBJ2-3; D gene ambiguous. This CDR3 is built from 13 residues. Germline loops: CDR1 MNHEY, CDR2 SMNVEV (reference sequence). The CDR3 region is CASGFSSTDTQYF. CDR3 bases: TGTGCCAGCGGTTTTTCTAGCACAGATACGCAGTATTTT.

This chain's CDR3 is CASSLPGQGYEQYF. The CDR3 DNA sequence: TGTGCCAGCAGTCTACCGGGACAGGGCTACGAGCAGTACTTC. The chain carries TRBV6-5 and TRBJ2-7; 9 nucleotides agree with TRBD1. The CDR3 runs 14 residues. The germline V gene has CDR1 MNHEY and CDR2 SVGAGI. The ends lost 5 bases at V and 3 bases at J; junction bases unmatched: 5.

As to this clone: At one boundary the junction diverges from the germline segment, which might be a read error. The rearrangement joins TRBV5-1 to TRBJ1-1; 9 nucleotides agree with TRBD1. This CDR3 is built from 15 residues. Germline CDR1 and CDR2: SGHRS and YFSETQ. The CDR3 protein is CASSLAAGTGIVAFF. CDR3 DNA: TGCGCCAGCAGTTTGGCCGCCGGGACAGGGATTGTGGCTTTCTTT.

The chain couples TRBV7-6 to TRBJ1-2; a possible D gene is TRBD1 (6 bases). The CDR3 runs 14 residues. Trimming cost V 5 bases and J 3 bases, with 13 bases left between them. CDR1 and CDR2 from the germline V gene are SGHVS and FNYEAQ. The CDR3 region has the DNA TGTGCCAGCAGCCCGTCCACAGGGCACTATGGCTACACCTTC. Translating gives CASSPSTGHYGYTF.

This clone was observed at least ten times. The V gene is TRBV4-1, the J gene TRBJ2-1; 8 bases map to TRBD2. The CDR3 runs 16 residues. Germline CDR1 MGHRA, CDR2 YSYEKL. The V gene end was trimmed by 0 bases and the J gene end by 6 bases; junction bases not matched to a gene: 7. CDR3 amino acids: CASSQEGTSRSNEQFF. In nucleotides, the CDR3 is TGCGCCAGCAGCCAAGAAGGGACTAGTCGTAGCAATGAGCAGTTCTTC.

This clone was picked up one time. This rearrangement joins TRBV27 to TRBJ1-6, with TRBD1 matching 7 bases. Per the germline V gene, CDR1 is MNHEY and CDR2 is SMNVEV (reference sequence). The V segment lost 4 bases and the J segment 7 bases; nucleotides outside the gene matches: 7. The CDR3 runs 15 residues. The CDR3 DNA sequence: TGTGCCAGCAGTTACAGGGGCTTAGGGAATTCACCCCTCCACTTT. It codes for CASSYRGLGNSPLHF.

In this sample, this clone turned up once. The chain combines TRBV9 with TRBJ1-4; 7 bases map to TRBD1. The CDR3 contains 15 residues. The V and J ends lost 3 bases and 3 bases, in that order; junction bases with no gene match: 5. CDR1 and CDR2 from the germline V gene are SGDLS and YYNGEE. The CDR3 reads CASSEAGTANEKLFF. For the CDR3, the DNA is TGTGCCAGCAGCGAAGCCGGGACAGCTAATGAAAAACTGTTTTTT.

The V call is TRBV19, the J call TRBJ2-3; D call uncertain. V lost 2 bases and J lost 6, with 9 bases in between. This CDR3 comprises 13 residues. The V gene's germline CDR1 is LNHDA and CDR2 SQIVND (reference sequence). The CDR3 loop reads CASSIQSEDTQYF. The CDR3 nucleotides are TGTGCCAGTAGTATACAGTCGGAGGATACGCAGTATTTT. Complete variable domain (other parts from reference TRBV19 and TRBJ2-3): DGGITQSPKYLFRKEGQNVTLSCEQNLNHDAMYWYRQDPGQGLRLIYYSQIVNDFQKGDIAEGYSVSREKKESFPLTVTSAQKNPTAFYLCASSIQSEDTQYFGPGTRLTVL.

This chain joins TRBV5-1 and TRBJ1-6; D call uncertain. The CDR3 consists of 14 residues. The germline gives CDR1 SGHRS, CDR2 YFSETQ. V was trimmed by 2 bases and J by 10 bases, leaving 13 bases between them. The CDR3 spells CASSLRSGNSPLHF. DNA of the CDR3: TGCGCCAGCAGCTTAAGGAGCGGCAACTCACCCCTCCACTTT.

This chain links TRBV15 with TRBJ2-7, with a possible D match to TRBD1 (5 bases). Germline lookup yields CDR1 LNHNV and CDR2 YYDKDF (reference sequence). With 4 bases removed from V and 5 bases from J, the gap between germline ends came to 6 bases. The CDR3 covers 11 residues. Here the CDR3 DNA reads TGTGCCACCAGCACAGGGAACGAGCAGTACTTC. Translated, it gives CATSTGNEQYF.

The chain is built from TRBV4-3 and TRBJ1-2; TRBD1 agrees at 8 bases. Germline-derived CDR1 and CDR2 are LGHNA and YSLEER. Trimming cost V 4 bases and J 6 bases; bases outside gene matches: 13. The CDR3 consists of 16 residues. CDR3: CASSPAAGQGYDGYTF. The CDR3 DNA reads TGCGCCAGCAGCCCGGCAGCTGGACAGGGATATGATGGCTACACCTTC.